The rows below give T cell receptor beta chains drawn from one sample of a study of T cell responses to AZD1222 COVID-19 vaccine. The assay was immunoSEQ multiplex PCR, and TCRdb's table has in-frame clones only and misses some. The sample records some 89,000 clones, more than 70% being singletons. Sequenced here: peripheral blood, sampled on day 0 of AZD1222 vaccination. The receptors shown here come from an adult in good health. Each CDR3 is given with its conserved first and last residue. The D gene is left open where the match is weak. Clone sizes are given selectively: once, few, many, or a class where the clone is expanded.

v_gene	len	j_gene	abundance	d_gene	CDR3aa	CDR3nt
TRBV30	13	TRBJ1-2	NA	NA	CAWSGQGNYGYTF	TGTGCCTGGAGTGGGCAGGGCAACTATGGCTACACCTTC
TRBV3-1/TRBV3-2	14	TRBJ2-3	NA	TRBD2	CASSRGGSADTQYF	TGTGCCAGCAGTCGGGGGGGCAGCGCAGATACGCAGTATTTT
TRBV5-8	14	TRBJ1-1	NA	NA	CASSIRASNTEAFF	TGTGCCAGCAGCATTAGGGCTTCGAACACTGAAGCTTTCTTT
TRBV2	15	TRBJ2-1	NA	TRBD2	CASSLGTSGTNEQFF	TGTGCCAGCAGCCTTGGGACTAGCGGAACCAATGAGCAGTTCTTC
TRBV4-3	16	TRBJ1-1	NA	NA	CASSQEVNRRNTEAFF	TGCGCCAGCAGCCAAGAAGTGAACAGGAGAAACACTGAAGCTTTCTTT
TRBV23-1	19	TRBJ1-3	NA	TRBD1	CASSQFDPRGGSSGNTIYF	TGCGCCAGCAGTCAATTCGATCCCAGGGGGGGAAGCTCTGGAAACACCATATATTTT
TRBV5-5	19	TRBJ1-3	NA	NA	CASSLVSVLDPRSGNTIYF	TGTGCCAGCAGCTTGGTCTCTGTCCTTGACCCCCGCTCTGGAAACACCATATATTTT
TRBV19	15	TRBJ2-1	NA	TRBD2	CASSIGTSGYNEQFF	TGTGCCAGTAGTATAGGGACTAGCGGGTACAATGAGCAGTTCTTC
TRBV29-1	11	TRBJ1-1	NA	TRBD1	CSVYGQGEAFF	TGCAGCGTCTATGGACAGGGAGAAGCTTTCTTT
TRBV2	13	TRBJ1-2	NA	TRBD1	CASIYYYRGGYTF	TGTGCCAGCATTTACTACTACAGGGGTGGCTACACCTTC
TRBV5-6	14	TRBJ2-2	NA	TRBD1	CASSLGTGTGELFF	TGTGCCAGCAGCTTGGGGACAGGGACCGGGGAGCTGTTTTTT
TRBV19	14	TRBJ2-7	NA	TRBD1	CASSPDRTPYEQYF	TGTGCCAGTTCACCGGACAGGACCCCCTACGAGCAGTACTTC
TRBV4-1	12	TRBJ2-1	NA	NA	CASSQTYNEQFF	TGCGCCAGCAGCCAAACCTACAATGAGCAGTTCTTC
TRBV6-2/TRBV6-3	15	TRBJ2-1	NA	TRBD2	CASSYLQRGVNEQFF	TGTGCCAGCAGTTACCTGCAGCGGGGGGTCAATGAGCAGTTCTTC
TRBV19	15	TRBJ1-2	few	NA	CASNRYGKSFYGYTF	TGTGCCAGTAATCGGTACGGGAAGTCCTTCTATGGCTACACCTTC
TRBV11-2	15	TRBJ2-5	NA	NA	CASSSGHPVPETQYF	TGTGCCAGCAGCTCTGGGCACCCTGTTCCGGAGACCCAGTACTTC
TRBV19	15	TRBJ1-5	NA	NA	CASSDSGDLGQPQHF	TGTGCCAGTAGTGACAGCGGTGACCTAGGGCAGCCCCAGCATTTT
TRBV3-1/TRBV3-2	16	TRBJ1-3	NA	NA	CASSQDQTSSGNTIYF	TGTGCCAGCAGCCAAGATCAGACAAGCTCTGGAAACACCATATATTTT
TRBV7-9	14	TRBJ2-1	NA	TRBD2	CASSTGLASNEQFF	TGTGCCAGCAGCACGGGACTAGCTTCGAATGAGCAGTTCTTC
TRBV2	13	TRBJ1-1	NA	TRBD1	CASKTGDGTEAFF	TGTGCCAGCAAAACAGGGGACGGCACTGAAGCTTTCTTT
TRBV3-1/TRBV3-2	13	TRBJ1-4	NA	NA	CASSLGPNEKLFF	TGTGCCAGCAGCCTGGGACCTAATGAAAAACTGTTTTTT
TRBV5-8	12	TRBJ2-7	NA	NA	CASSFVRYEQYF	TGTGCCAGCAGCTTTGTTCGCTACGAGCAGTACTTC
TRBV19	12	TRBJ2-2	NA	NA	CASSLVTGELFF	TGTGCCAGTAGTTTGGTCACCGGGGAGCTGTTTTTT